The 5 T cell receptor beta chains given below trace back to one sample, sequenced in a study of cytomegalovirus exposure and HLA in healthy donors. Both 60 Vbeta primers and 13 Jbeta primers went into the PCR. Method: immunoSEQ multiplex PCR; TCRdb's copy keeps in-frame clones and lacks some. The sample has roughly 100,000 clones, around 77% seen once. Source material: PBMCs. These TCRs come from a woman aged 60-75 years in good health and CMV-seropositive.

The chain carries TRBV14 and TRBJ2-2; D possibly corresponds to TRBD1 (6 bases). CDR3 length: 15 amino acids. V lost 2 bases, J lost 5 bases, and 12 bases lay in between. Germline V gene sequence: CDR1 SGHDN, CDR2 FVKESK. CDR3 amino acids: CASSQTRTVTGELFF. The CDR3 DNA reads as TGTGCCAGCAGCCAAACGCGGACAGTGACCGGGGAGCTGTTTTTT. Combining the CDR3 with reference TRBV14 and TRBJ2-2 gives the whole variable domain EAGVTQFPSHSVIEKGQTVTLRCDPISGHDNLYWYRRVMGKEIKFLLHFVKESKQDESGMPNNRFLAERTGGTYSTLKVQPAELEDSGVYFCASSQTRTVTGELFFGEGSRLTVL.

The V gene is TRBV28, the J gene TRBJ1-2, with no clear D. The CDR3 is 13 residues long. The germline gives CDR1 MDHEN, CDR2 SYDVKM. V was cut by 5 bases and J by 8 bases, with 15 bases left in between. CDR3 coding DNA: TGTGCCAGCAGTCTAAGGTCCGGGAGAGGCTACACCTTC. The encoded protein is CASSLRSGRGYTF.

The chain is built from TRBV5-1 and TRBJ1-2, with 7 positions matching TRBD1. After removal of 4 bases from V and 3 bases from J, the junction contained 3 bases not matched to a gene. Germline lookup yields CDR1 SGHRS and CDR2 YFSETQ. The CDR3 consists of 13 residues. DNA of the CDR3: TGCGCCAGCAGCGTAGGACAGGACTATGGCTACACCTTC. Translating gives CASSVGQDYGYTF.

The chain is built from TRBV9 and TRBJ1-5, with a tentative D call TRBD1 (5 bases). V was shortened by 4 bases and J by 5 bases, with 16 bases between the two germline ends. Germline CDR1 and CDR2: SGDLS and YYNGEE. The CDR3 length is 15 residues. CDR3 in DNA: TGTGCCAGCAGCACCTTTGGAGGGGCTGATCAGCCCCAGCATTTT. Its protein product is CASSTFGGADQPQHF.

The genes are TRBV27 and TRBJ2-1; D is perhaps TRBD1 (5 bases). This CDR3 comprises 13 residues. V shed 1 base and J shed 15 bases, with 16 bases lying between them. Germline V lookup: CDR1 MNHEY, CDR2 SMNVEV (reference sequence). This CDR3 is CASSLFFGQGMFF. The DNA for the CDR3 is TGTGCCAGCAGTTTATTTTTTGGGCAGGGCATGTTCTTC.